This T cell receptor (beta chain) was documented in a study of beta chain features in type 1 diabetes. Study background: Cell yields, gender and age were comparable in patients and healthy donors. General observations from the study: Shortening of TCRB CDR3s, moderate but significant, appeared in all four CD4+ subsets of Type 1 diabetes patients. The naive, central memory and Treg TCRB repertoires showed an apparent similarity that was greater among patients than among healthy donors.

Details on this clone: The antigen remains undetermined.

It was one heparinised blood draw, averaging approximately 100 mL, that each donor gave. As every portion of the isolated RNA was reverse transcribed, the sequencing read expressed TCRB transcripts. Method: immunoSEQ multiplex PCR; TCRdb's copy keeps in-frame clones and lacks some. The top ten clones hold about 0.93% of a sample with under 350,000 clones, around 7.8% of them seen once. Germline values: CDR1 SGDLS, CDR2 YYNGEE. This CDR3 contains 14 residues. Trimming removed 3 bases at V and 6 bases at J, with 10 bases between. The receptor comes from a woman between 18 and 30 years old in good health. Specimen: central memory CD4+ T cells from blood. The J gene is TRBJ1-6, the V gene TRBV9; tentatively, D is TRBD1 (5 bases). CDR3 sequence: CASSGSGPNSPLHF. The CDR3 DNA reads as TGTGCCAGCAGCGGATCGGGGCCTAATTCACCCCTCCACTTT.